What follows are 21 T cell receptor beta chains derived from one specimen sequenced in a study of early stage breast cancer tumors. The table came from immunoSEQ multiplex PCR; TCRdb's copy has only in-frame clones and leaves some out. The sample yields under 45,000 clones, about 68% seen once. Sequencing was carried out using blood. These TCRs come from a person in their sixties with breast cancer.

CDR3 region: CASSIPGGKNYGYTF. The CDR3, as DNA: TGTGCCAGTAGTATTCCAGGGGGGAAAAACTATGGCTACACCTTC. The rearrangement uses TRBV19 and TRBJ1-2; 7 bases line up with TRBD1. Germline V gives CDR1 LNHDA, CDR2 SQIVND (reference sequence). V gave up 3 bases and J gave up 2 bases; unmatched junction bases: 6. The CDR3 has 15 amino acids.

The CDR3 DNA follows: TGTGCCAGCAGCCCAGGTGGTCCGGGGTACGAGCAGTACTTC. Residues: CASSPGGPGYEQYF. The chain links TRBV7-8 to TRBJ2-7, with TRBD2 as a possible D gene (5 bases). The V gene's germline CDR1 is SGHVS and CDR2 FQNEAQ. Trimming shortened V by 5 bases and J by 4 bases, and 15 bases separated the two germline ends. This CDR3 has 14 amino acids.

This clone was seen once. The genes are TRBV18 and TRBJ1-1; D perhaps matches TRBD1 (6 bases). V was cut by 0 bases and J by 1 base, with 9 bases left in between. Germline CDR1 reads KGHSH; CDR2 reads LQKENI. The CDR3 spans 15 residues. CDR3 loop: CASSPPGTQNTEAFF. CDR3 nucleotides: TGTGCCAGCTCACCACCGGGGACACAGAACACTGAAGCTTTCTTT.

This chain's CDR3 is CAIRDSNYGYTF. As DNA, the CDR3 is TGTGCCATCAGGGACAGTAACTATGGCTACACCTTC. This rearrangement joins TRBV10-3 to TRBJ1-2, with D tentatively TRBD1 (6 bases). CDR1 and CDR2 from the germline V gene are ENHRY and SYGVKD. V lost 6 bases to trimming and J lost 1 base, with 6 bases between them. CDR3 length equals 12 residues.

This clone is medium-sized. V and J are TRBV5-4 and TRBJ1-5; D remains ambiguous. V shed 3 bases and J shed 2 bases, with 3 bases lying between them. The CDR3 sequence is 12 residues long. Per germline, CDR1 SGHNT and CDR2 YYREEE (reference sequence). CDR3 sequence reads: CASSYGNQPQHF. CDR3 nucleotide sequence: TGTGCCAGCAGCTACGGCAATCAGCCCCAGCATTTT.

The chain recombines TRBV28 with TRBJ2-7; TRBD1 agrees at 10 bases. Germline-derived CDR1 and CDR2 are MDHEN and SYDVKM. The CDR3 loop spans 16 amino acids. Trimming at V came to 3 bases and at J to 6 bases, leaving 11 bases not matched to a gene. This CDR3 reads CASSFGTGVAFGEQYF. The DNA of the CDR3 is TGTGCCAGCAGTTTCGGGACAGGGGTGGCCTTCGGCGAGCAGTACTTC.

The genes are TRBV19 and TRBJ2-5, with D unresolved. The V end was cut by 4 bases, the J end by 5 bases, with 14 bases between. CDR3 length equals 14 residues. Germline CDR1 and CDR2: LNHDA and SQIVND (reference sequence). The CDR3 DNA follows: TGTGCCAGTAGTACCCACACCTCCCGGGAGACCCAGTACTTC. It is translated as CASSTHTSRETQYF.

The chain recombines TRBV6-1 with TRBJ2-1, with D maybe TRBD1 (6 bases). This CDR3 comprises 14 residues. Germline values: CDR1 MNHNS, CDR2 SASEGT. V was cut by 7 bases and J by 5 bases, with 15 bases left in between. CDR3 residues: CASKLVGQNNEQFF. In DNA, the CDR3 is TGTGCCAGCAAACTTGTCGGACAGAACAATGAGCAGTTCTTC.

The chain employs TRBV13 and TRBJ2-3; D possibly corresponds to TRBD2 (6 bases). Germline V gene data show CDR1 as PRHDT and CDR2 as FYEKMQ (reference sequence). The CDR3 sequence is 16 residues long. Trimming took 4 bases from V and 0 from J, leaving 14 bases between them. The CDR3 reads CASSSRRGTSTDTQYF. The CDR3 DNA follows: TGTGCCAGCAGCTCACGGCGGGGAACTAGCACAGATACGCAGTATTTT.

V and J are TRBV5-1 and TRBJ2-7; D is perhaps TRBD1 or TRBD2 (6 bases each). This CDR3 is 14 amino acids long. The germline CDR1 and CDR2 sequences are SGHRS and YFSETQ. V shed 4 bases and J shed 5 bases, with 16 bases lying between them. CDR3 in amino acids: CASSPEGDGDEQYF. As DNA, the CDR3 is TGCGCCAGCAGCCCGGAGGGGGACGGGGACGAGCAGTACTTC.

Turning to this clone: Germline is not matched at one junction end, which may reflect a read error. The CDR3 protein is CASSFSDRGGFF. The CDR3 DNA reads TGTGCCAGCAGCTTCTCGGACAGGGGGGGCTTCTTC. The J gene is TRBJ2-7, the V gene TRBV13; 10 positions match TRBD1. The CDR3 has 12 residues. Germline-derived CDR1 and CDR2 are PRHDT and FYEKMQ (reference sequence).

This clone has only a few counts. V and J are TRBV2 and TRBJ2-7; unclear D gene. The CDR3 sequence is 11 residues long. Trimming took off 7 bases at V and 2 bases at J, with 6 bases between the two ends. Germline CDR1 is SNHLY and CDR2 is FYNNEI. The CDR3 DNA follows: TGTGCCAGCAAGCTAGCCTACGAGCAGTACTTC. Translating gives CASKLAYEQYF.

V is TRBV11-2 and J is TRBJ2-7; 11 bases fit TRBD1. The ends lost 2 bases at V and 1 base at J; junction bases unmatched: 10. The CDR3 contains 18 residues. The germline CDR1 and CDR2 sequences are SGHAT and FQNNGV. CDR3 loop: CASSLLGQGQGGSYEQYF. CDR3 DNA: TGTGCCAGCAGCTTACTCGGGCAGGGACAGGGGGGATCCTACGAGCAGTACTTC.

The chain recombines TRBV5-1 with TRBJ1-1, with D uncertain. Germline V gene data show CDR1 as SGHRS and CDR2 as YFSETQ. The CDR3 is made up of 13 amino acids. V was shortened by 2 bases and J by 9 bases, with 14 bases between the two germline ends. The CDR3 loop is CASSFDGNNQAFF. Here the CDR3 DNA reads TGCGCCAGCAGCTTCGACGGGAATAACCAAGCTTTCTTT.

The table lists this clone with a few counts. The chain couples TRBV9 to TRBJ2-7; 7 bases are shared with TRBD1. The CDR3 spans 18 residues. Germline CDR1 reads SGDLS; CDR2 reads YYNGEE. V trimming: 4 bases; J trimming: 3 bases; junction bases outside the gene matches: 19. This CDR3 is CASSSPGAGGQEYYEQYF. The DNA of the CDR3 is TGTGCCAGCAGCTCACCCGGGGCGGGTGGACAGGAATACTACGAGCAGTACTTC.

This clone has more than one count but fewer than ten. The chain couples TRBV6-1 to TRBJ2-1; 7 nucleotides align to TRBD2. Losses at the gene ends were 5 bases for V and 12 bases for J; bases not matched to a gene: 16. The CDR3 covers 15 residues. Germline V gene data show CDR1 as MNHNS and CDR2 as SASEGT. The CDR3, as DNA: TGTGCCAGCAGTCCTCGAGAAGAGACTAGCTCCCCGCAGTTCTTC. It codes for CASSPREETSSPQFF.

The V and J genes are TRBV20-1 and TRBJ2-1; D is unresolved. The germline CDR1 and CDR2 sequences are DFQATT and SNEGSKA (reference sequence). The CDR3 contains 11 residues. V was trimmed by 5 bases and J by 7 bases, leaving 9 bases between them. This CDR3 reads CSASDLNEQFF. The CDR3 coding sequence is TGCAGTGCTTCCGACCTGAATGAGCAGTTCTTC.

This chain joins TRBV27 and TRBJ1-2, with D perhaps matching TRBD1 (5 bases). Germline V lookup: CDR1 MNHEY, CDR2 SMNVEV (reference sequence). This CDR3 is 13 amino acids long. With 3 bases removed from V and 5 bases from J, the gap between germline ends came to 10 bases. The CDR3 region is CASSFGGKYGYTF. As DNA, the CDR3 is TGTGCCAGCAGTTTTGGGGGGAAATATGGCTACACCTTC.

The V gene is TRBV7-9, the J gene TRBJ2-3, with D maybe TRBD2 (6 bases). CDR3 length: 15 amino acids. CDR1 is SEHNR, CDR2 FQNEAQ, per germline (reference sequence). Between the trimmed V and J ends, which lost 5 bases and 6 bases, there was a span of 18 bases. CDR3 nucleotide sequence: TGTGCCAGCAGCCCCCCTAGGGGCGGGGCCGATACGCAGTATTTT. As protein: CASSPPRGGADTQYF. Full variable domain (outside the CDR3, taken from reference TRBV7-9 and TRBJ2-3): DTGVSQNPRHKITKRGQNVTFRCDPISEHNRLYWYRQTLGQGPEFLTYFQNEAQLEKSRLLSDRFSAERPKGSFSTLEIQRTEQGDSAMYLCASSPPRGGADTQYFGPGTRLTVL.

The J gene is TRBJ2-5, the V gene TRBV4-2, with 16 bases aligning to TRBD2. The junction had 7 bases not matched to a gene; V was cut back by 4 bases and J by 5 bases. Germline V lookup: CDR1 LGHNA, CDR2 YNFKEQ. This CDR3 has 17 amino acids. The CDR3 loop is CASSLLPGLAGGETQYF. The CDR3, as DNA: TGTGCCAGCAGCCTTTTACCGGGACTAGCGGGAGGGGAGACCCAGTACTTC.

This chain links TRBV6-1 with TRBJ2-2; 11 bases align to TRBD2. The CDR3 length is 15 residues. V shed 3 bases, J shed 6 bases, and the junction held 3 bases outside the gene matches. Germline V lookup: CDR1 MNHNS, CDR2 SASEGT. The CDR3 bases are TGTGCCAGCAGTGAGCTAGCGGGAGGATCCGGGGAGCTGTTTTTT. This translates into CASSELAGGSGELFF.